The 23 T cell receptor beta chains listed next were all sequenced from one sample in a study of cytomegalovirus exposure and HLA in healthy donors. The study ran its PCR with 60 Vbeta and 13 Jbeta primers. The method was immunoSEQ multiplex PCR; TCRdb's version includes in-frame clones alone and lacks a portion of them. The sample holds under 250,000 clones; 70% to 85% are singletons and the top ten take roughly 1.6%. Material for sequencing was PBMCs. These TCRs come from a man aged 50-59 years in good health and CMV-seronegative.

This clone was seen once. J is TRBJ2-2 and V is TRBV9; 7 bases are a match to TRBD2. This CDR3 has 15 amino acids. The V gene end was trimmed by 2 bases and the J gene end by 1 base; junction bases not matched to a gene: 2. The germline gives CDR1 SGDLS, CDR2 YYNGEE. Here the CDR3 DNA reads TGTGCCAGCAGCGTGGGGGGGATGAACACCGGGGAGCTGTTTTTT. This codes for CASSVGGMNTGELFF.

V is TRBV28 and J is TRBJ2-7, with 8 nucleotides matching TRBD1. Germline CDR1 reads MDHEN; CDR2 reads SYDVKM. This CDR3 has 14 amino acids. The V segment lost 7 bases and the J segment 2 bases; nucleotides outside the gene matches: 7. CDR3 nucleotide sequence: TGTGCCAGCACCTGGGACAGGACTACCTACGAGCAGTACTTC. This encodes CASTWDRTTYEQYF.

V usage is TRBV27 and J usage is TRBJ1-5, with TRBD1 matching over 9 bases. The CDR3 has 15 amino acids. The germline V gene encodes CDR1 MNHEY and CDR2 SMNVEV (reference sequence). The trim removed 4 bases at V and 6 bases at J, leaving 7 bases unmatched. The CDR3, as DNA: TGTGCCAGCAGTTCTAGACAGGGGGAAAGTCAGCCCCAGCATTTT. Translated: CASSSRQGESQPQHF.

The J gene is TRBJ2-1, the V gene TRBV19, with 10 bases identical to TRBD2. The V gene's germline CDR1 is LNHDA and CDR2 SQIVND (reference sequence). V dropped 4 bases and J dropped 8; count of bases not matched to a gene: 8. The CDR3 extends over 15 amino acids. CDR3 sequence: CASSRSSGSPYEQFF. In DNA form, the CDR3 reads TGTGCCAGTAGTAGATCTAGCGGGAGTCCCTATGAGCAGTTCTTC.

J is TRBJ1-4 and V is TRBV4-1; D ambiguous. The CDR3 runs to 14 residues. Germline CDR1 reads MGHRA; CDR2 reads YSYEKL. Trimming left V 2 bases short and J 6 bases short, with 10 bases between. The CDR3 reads CASSQSGPYEKLFF. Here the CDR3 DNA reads TGCGCCAGCAGCCAATCAGGCCCCTATGAAAAACTGTTTTTT.

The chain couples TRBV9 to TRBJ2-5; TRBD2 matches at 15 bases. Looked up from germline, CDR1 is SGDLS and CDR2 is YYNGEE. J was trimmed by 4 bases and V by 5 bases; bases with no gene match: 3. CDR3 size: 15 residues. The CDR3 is CASSRTSGRGETQYF. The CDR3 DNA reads TGTGCCAGCAGTCGGACTAGCGGGAGGGGAGAGACCCAGTACTTC.

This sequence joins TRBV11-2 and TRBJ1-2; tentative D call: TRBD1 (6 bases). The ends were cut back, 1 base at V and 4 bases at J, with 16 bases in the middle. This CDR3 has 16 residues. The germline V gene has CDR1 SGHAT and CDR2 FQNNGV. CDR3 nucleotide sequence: TGTGCCAGCAGCTTAGGAACAGGGCGGTTACCCTATGGCTACACCTTC. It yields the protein CASSLGTGRLPYGYTF.

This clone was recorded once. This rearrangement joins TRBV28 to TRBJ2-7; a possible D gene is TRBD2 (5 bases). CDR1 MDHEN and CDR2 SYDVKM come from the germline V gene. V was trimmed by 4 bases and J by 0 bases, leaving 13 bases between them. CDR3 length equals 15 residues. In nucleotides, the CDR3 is TGTGCCAGCAGTTACGGGGAACTTTCCTCCTACGAGCAGTACTTC. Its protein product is CASSYGELSSYEQYF.

Here the CDR3 DNA reads TGTGCCAGCAGTGGGGACAGGGGGTACACTGAAGCTTTCTTT. Translating it yields CASSGDRGYTEAFF. The chain carries TRBV6-1 and TRBJ1-1; TRBD1 aligns across 11 bases. Germline V lookup: CDR1 MNHNS, CDR2 SASEGT. The CDR3 runs to 14 residues. V lost 4 bases, J lost 3 bases, and 1 base stayed unmatched.

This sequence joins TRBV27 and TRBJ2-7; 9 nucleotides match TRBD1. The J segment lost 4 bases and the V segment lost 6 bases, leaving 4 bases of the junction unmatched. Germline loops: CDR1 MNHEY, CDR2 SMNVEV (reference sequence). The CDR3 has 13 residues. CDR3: CASRGDRVYEQYF. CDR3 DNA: TGTGCCAGCAGGGGGGACAGGGTTTACGAGCAGTACTTC.

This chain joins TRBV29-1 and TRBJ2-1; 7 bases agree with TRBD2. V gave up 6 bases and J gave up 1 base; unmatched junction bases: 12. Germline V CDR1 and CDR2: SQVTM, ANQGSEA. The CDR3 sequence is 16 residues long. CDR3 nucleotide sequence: TGCAGCGTCCAGCCTAGCGGCCCTTATTCCTACAATGAGCAGTTCTTC. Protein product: CSVQPSGPYSYNEQFF.

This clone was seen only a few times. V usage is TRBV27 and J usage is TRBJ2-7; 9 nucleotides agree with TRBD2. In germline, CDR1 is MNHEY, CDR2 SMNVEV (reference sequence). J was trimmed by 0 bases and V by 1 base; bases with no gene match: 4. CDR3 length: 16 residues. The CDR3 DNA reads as TGTGCCAGCAGTTTATTAGGCGGGAGGGCCTCCTACGAGCAGTACTTC. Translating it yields CASSLLGGRASYEQYF.

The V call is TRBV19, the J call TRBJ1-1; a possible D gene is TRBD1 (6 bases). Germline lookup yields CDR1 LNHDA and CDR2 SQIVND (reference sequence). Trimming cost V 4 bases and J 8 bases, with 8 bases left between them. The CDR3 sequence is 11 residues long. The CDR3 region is CASSTGVEAFF. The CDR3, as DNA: TGTGCCAGTAGTACAGGGGTGGAAGCTTTCTTT.

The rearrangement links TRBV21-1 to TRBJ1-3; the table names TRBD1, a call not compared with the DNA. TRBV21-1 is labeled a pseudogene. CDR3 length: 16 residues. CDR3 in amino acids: CASIKSRASSSSSIYF. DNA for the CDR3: TGTGCCAGCATCAAAAGCAGGGCCTCCTCGTCTTCTTCCATATATTTT.

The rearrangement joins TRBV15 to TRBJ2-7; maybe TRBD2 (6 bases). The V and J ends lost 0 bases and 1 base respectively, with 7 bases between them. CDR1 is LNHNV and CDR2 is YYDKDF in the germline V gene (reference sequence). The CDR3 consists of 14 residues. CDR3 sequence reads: CATSRESGSYEQYF. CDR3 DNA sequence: TGTGCCACCAGCAGAGAAAGCGGGTCCTACGAGCAGTACTTC.

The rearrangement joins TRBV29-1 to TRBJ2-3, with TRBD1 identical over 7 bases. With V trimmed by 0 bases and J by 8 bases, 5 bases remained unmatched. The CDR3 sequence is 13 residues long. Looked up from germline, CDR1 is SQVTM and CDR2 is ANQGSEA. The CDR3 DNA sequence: TGCAGCGTTGAAGAAGGCACAGGGGTTACGCAGTATTTT. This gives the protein CSVEEGTGVTQYF.

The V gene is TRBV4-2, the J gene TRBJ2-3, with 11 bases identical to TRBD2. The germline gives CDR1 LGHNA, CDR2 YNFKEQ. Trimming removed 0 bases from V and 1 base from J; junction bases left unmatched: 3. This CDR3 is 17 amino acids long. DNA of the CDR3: TGTGCCAGCAGCCAAGAGACTAGCGGGACTCGCACAGATACGCAGTATTTT. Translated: CASSQETSGTRTDTQYF.

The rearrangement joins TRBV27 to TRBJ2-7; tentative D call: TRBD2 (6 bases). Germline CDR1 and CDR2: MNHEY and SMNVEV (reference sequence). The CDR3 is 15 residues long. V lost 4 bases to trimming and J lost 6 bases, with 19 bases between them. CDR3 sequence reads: CASSSGGTHRLEQYF. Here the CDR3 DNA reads TGTGCCAGCAGTTCCGGAGGGACCCACCGACTCGAGCAGTACTTC.

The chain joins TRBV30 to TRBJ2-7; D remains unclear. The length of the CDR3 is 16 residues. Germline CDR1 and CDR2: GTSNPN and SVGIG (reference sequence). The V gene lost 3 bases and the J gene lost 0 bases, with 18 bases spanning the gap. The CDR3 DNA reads TGTGCCTGGAGCGATAAACCGGCCGCTAGCTCCTACGAGCAGTACTTC. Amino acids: CAWSDKPAASSYEQYF.

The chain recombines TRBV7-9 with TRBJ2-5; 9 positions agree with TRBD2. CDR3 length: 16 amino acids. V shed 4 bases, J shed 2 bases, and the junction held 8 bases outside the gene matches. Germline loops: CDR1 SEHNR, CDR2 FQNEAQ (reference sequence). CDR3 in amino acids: CASSSYSSGRQETQYF. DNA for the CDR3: TGTGCCAGCAGCTCCTACAGTAGCGGGAGACAAGAGACCCAGTACTTC.

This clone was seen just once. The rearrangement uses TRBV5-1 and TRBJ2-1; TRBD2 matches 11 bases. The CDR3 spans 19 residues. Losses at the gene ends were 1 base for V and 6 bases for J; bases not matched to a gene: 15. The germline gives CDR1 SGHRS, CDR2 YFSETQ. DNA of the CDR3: TGCGCCAGCAGCTTGACAGAGAATAGCGGGAGGGCAATATCCAATGAGCAGTTCTTC. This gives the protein CASSLTENSGRAISNEQFF.

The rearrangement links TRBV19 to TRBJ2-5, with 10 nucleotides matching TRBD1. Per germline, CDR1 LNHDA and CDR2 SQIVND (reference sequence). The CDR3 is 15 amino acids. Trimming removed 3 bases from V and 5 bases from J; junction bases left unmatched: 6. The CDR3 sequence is CASSIRQGARETQYF. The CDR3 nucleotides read TGTGCCAGTAGTATTCGACAGGGGGCGAGGGAGACCCAGTACTTC.

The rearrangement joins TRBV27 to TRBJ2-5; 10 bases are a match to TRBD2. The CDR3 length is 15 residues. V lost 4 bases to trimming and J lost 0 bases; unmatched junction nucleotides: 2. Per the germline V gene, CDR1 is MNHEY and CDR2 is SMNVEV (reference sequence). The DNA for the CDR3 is TGTGCCAGCAGTTCACTAGCGGGGTACCAAGAGACCCAGTACTTC. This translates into CASSSLAGYQETQYF.